The next 23 T cell receptor beta chains were all read from a single sample in a study of control samples from healthy donors and cancer patients. Libraries were prepared by immunoSEQ multiplex PCR; TCRdb keeps only in-frame clonotypes and omits some of them. Among about 130,000 clones listed, approximately 92% were seen once. Sequencing was performed on blood. These receptors all come from a man aged 40-55 years in good health.

The genes are TRBV5-6 and TRBJ2-3; possibly TRBD1 for D (5 bases). CDR3 size: 13 residues. In germline, CDR1 is SGHDT, CDR2 YYEEEE. Trimming took off 6 bases at V and 2 bases at J, with 10 bases between the two ends. The CDR3 nucleotides read TGTGCCAGCAAAGGACACTACACAGATACGCAGTATTTT. Residues: CASKGHYTDTQYF.

The rearrangement uses TRBV7-2 and TRBJ1-5, with D unclear. CDR3 length: 13 amino acids. CDR1 is SGHTA, CDR2 FQGNSA, per germline. The germline V and J ends were trimmed by 0 bases and 3 bases, with 3 bases remaining between them. The CDR3 DNA sequence: TGTGCCAGCAGCTTAGCCCCCAATCAGCCCCAGCATTTT. Translated: CASSLAPNQPQHF. The full variable domain, in which reference TRBV7-2 and TRBJ1-5 provide the parts outside the CDR3, is GAGVSQSPSNKVTEKGKDVELRCDPISGHTALYWYRQSLGQGLEFLIYFQGNSAPDKSGLPSDRFSAERTGGSVSTLTIQRTQQEDSAVYLCASSLAPNQPQHFGDGTRLSIL.

The rearrangement joins TRBV6-5 to TRBJ1-5; D may be TRBD1 (5 bases). Germline loops: CDR1 MNHEY, CDR2 SVGAGI. V lost 7 bases and J lost 0, with 13 bases in between. The CDR3 is 15 residues long. The CDR3 loop is CASNRDGNSNQPQHF. CDR3 DNA: TGTGCCAGCAACCGGGACGGGAATAGCAATCAGCCCCAGCATTTT.

The genes are TRBV5-1 and TRBJ1-2; the D gene is possibly TRBD1 (5 bases). This CDR3 is 14 amino acids long. Germline CDR1 reads SGHRS; CDR2 reads YFSETQ. Trimming pared 4 bases from V and 8 bases from J, leaving 18 bases between. CDR3 in amino acids: CASSPASGPSGYTF. CDR3 nucleotide sequence: TGCGCCAGCAGCCCGGCGTCGGGGCCGTCCGGCTACACCTTC.

The chain combines TRBV2 with TRBJ1-5; D is uncertain. The CDR3 runs to 14 residues. V lost 6 bases and J lost 0, with 9 bases in between. Germline CDR1 reads SNHLY; CDR2 reads FYNNEI. The CDR3 reads CASRPSGSNQPQHF. The CDR3 DNA is TGTGCCAGCAGGCCCTCCGGTAGCAATCAGCCCCAGCATTTT.

This chain connects TRBV5-6 to TRBJ1-2; weak D call: TRBD1 (5 bases). Germline loops: CDR1 SGHDT, CDR2 YYEEEE. The germline V and J ends were trimmed by 0 bases and 3 bases, with 12 bases remaining between them. The CDR3 covers 15 residues. CDR3 DNA sequence: TGTGCCAGCAGCTTGGCCGGGGTCAGGGACTATGGCTACACCTTC. Encoded protein: CASSLAGVRDYGYTF.

In this sample, this clone turned up once. This sequence joins TRBV5-1 and TRBJ2-2; TRBD1 matches 9 bases. Germline V gives CDR1 SGHRS, CDR2 YFSETQ. V shed 6 bases and J 6 bases; nucleotides not matched to a gene: 3. This CDR3 contains 13 residues. CDR3 DNA sequence: TGCGCCAGCAACGGACAGGGGTCCGGGGAGCTGTTTTTT. Amino acid sequence: CASNGQGSGELFF.

The chain links TRBV5-1 to TRBJ2-7; 9 bases match TRBD1. CDR3 length: 14 residues. Looked up from germline, CDR1 is SGHRS and CDR2 is YFSETQ. V shed 4 bases and J 6 bases; nucleotides not matched to a gene: 8. The CDR3 region has the DNA TGCGCCAGCAGCGCACGGGACAGGGTCTCCGAGCAGTACTTC. This translates into CASSARDRVSEQYF.

The CDR3 coding sequence is TGTGCCAGCAGCCATACAGGAGAAGAGACCCAGTACTTC. It codes for CASSHTGEETQYF. The chain couples TRBV14 to TRBJ2-5; the D gene is possibly TRBD1 (5 bases). The CDR3 is made up of 13 amino acids. The V and J ends lost 3 bases and 3 bases respectively, with 8 bases between them. Germline loops: CDR1 SGHDN, CDR2 FVKESK.

The V gene is TRBV9, the J gene TRBJ1-3; D is undetermined. The germline V gene encodes CDR1 SGDLS and CDR2 YYNGEE. The CDR3 loop spans 16 amino acids. V was shortened by 0 bases and J by 0 bases, with 10 bases between the two germline ends. The CDR3 here is CASSVGGGSSGNTIYF. The CDR3, as DNA: TGTGCCAGCAGCGTAGGTGGCGGCAGCTCTGGAAACACCATATATTTT.

V usage is TRBV15 and J usage is TRBJ1-3; TRBD1 agrees at 8 bases. This CDR3 has 16 amino acids. Germline lookup yields CDR1 LNHNV and CDR2 YYDKDF (reference sequence). J gave up 2 bases and V 1 base, and 4 bases lay outside the gene matches. Written as DNA, the CDR3 is TGTGCCACCAGCAGAGGGACAGGGTTCACTGGAAACACCATATATTTT. This translates into CATSRGTGFTGNTIYF. The full variable domain, in which reference TRBV15 and TRBJ1-3 provide the parts outside the CDR3, is DAMVIQNPRYQVTQFGKPVTLSCSQTLNHNVMYWYQQKSSQAPKLLFHYYDKDFNNEADTPDNFQSRRPNTSFCFLDIRSPGLGDTAMYLCATSRGTGFTGNTIYFGEGSWLTVV.

The chain combines TRBV2 with TRBJ1-6; D might be TRBD1 (5 bases). Trimming shortened V by 4 bases and J by 9 bases, and 16 bases separated the two germline ends. There are 15 residues in the CDR3. The V gene's germline CDR1 is SNHLY and CDR2 FYNNEI. The CDR3 region has the DNA TGTGCCAGCAGTGCTCCCACTGGGGGTGGTTCACCCCTCCACTTT. It is translated as CASSAPTGGGSPLHF.

The CDR3 loop is CASSFWTAGNTIYF. The CDR3 DNA sequence: TGTGCCAGCAGTTTTTGGACAGCAGGAAACACCATATATTTT. The V call is TRBV28, the J call TRBJ1-3, with D possibly TRBD1 on 6 matching bases. The germline V and J ends were trimmed by 3 bases and 4 bases, with 10 bases remaining between them. Germline lookup yields CDR1 MDHEN and CDR2 SYDVKM. There are 14 residues in the CDR3.

J is TRBJ1-1 and V is TRBV10-2; TRBD1 agrees at 9 bases. The CDR3 totals 13 residues. CDR1 is WSHSY and CDR2 is SAAADI in the germline V gene. Germline trimming cut 8 bases from V and 9 bases from J; bases unmatched to any gene: 10. The CDR3 DNA is TGCGCCAGCGGTGCGGGACAGGGCTTACAAGCTTTCTTT. As protein: CASGAGQGLQAFF.

This chain links TRBV5-4 with TRBJ2-7; 12 bases match TRBD1. This CDR3 has 15 residues. After removal of 4 bases from V and 5 bases from J, the junction contained 7 bases not matched to a gene. Germline CDR1 is SGHNT and CDR2 is YYREEE (reference sequence). CDR3 in DNA: TGTGCCAGCAGCCCAGGTGGGACAGGGGGCCACGAGCAGTACTTC. This translates into CASSPGGTGGHEQYF.

This clone was seen more than once but under ten times. This chain links TRBV7-3 with TRBJ2-2; TRBD1 matches at 8 bases. CDR3 length: 16 amino acids. Germline loops: CDR1 SGHTA, CDR2 FQGTGA. J gave up 0 bases and V 5 bases, and 5 bases lay outside the gene matches. CDR3 protein: CASSQSTGANTGELFF. CDR3 DNA: TGTGCCAGCAGCCAATCGACAGGGGCGAACACCGGGGAGCTGTTTTTT.

The DNA of the CDR3 is TGTGCCAGCAGTACCACGTCGATCTTAGATCAGCCCCAGCATTTT. Protein product: CASSTTSILDQPQHF. The chain has TRBV6-7 and TRBJ1-5; D gene uncertain. TRBV6-7 is designated an ORF whose function remains uncertain. The CDR3 totals 15 residues. The V end lost 5 bases, the J end lost 5 bases, and 16 bases lay between the germline ends.

The V and J genes are TRBV5-4 and TRBJ1-2; the D gene is possibly TRBD1 (5 bases). Germline CDR1 is SGHNT and CDR2 is YYREEE (reference sequence). The V end was cut by 4 bases, the J end by 1 base, with 11 bases between. The CDR3 length is 14 residues. CDR3 nucleotide sequence: TGTGCCAGCAGCCCTCGGACAAATAACTATGGCTACACCTTC. Translated, it gives CASSPRTNNYGYTF.

V is TRBV7-3 and J is TRBJ2-2, with 8 bases aligning to TRBD1. The ends lost 2 bases at V and 7 bases at J; junction bases unmatched: 9. CDR3 length equals 16 residues. CDR1 is SGHTA and CDR2 is FQGTGA in the germline V gene. The CDR3 nucleotides read TGTGCCAGCAGCTTATTTCCGGGACAGGTTCGCGGGGAGCTGTTTTTT. This sequence encodes CASSLFPGQVRGELFF.

A few counts support this clone. The CDR3 nucleotides are TGCAGCGTGGGACCCCGGGATAGTTATAGGTCCTACGAGCAGTACTTC. It encodes CSVGPRDSYRSYEQYF. The chain is built from TRBV29-1 and TRBJ2-7; D assignment may be TRBD1 or TRBD2 (5 bases each). The CDR3 consists of 16 residues. Germline CDR1 is SQVTM and CDR2 is ANQGSEA. Trimming left V 6 bases short and J 1 base short, with 22 bases between.

This chain uses TRBV5-1 with TRBJ2-5; no firm D call. Germline V lookup: CDR1 SGHRS, CDR2 YFSETQ. The CDR3 is 15 residues long. V gave up 3 bases and J gave up 3 bases, with 15 bases separating them. The CDR3 loop reads CASSSGPFIEETQYF. The CDR3 nucleotides read TGCGCCAGCAGCTCGGGCCCCTTCATTGAAGAGACCCAGTACTTC.

This chain connects TRBV6-5 to TRBJ2-7; 8 bases fit TRBD2. The junction had 7 bases not matched to a gene; V was cut back by 2 bases and J by 4 bases. This CDR3 comprises 15 residues. Germline CDR1 MNHEY, CDR2 SVGAGI. This CDR3 reads CASSYTGLDTYEQYF. The DNA for the CDR3 is TGTGCCAGCAGTTACACGGGACTAGACACATACGAGCAGTACTTC.

A note on this clone: Sequence at one end of the junction differs from germline and may be a read error. The chain employs TRBV5-6 and TRBJ1-1, with 8 bases lining up with TRBD1. Germline lookup yields CDR1 SGHDT and CDR2 YYEEEE. The CDR3 has 13 residues. The CDR3 region has the DNA TGTGCCAGCAGCCGCCGAAGCTGGGACAGGCGAATCTTT. Encoded protein: CASSRRSWDRRIF.